A selection of T cell receptor beta chains follows, all from one sample in a study of T cells in localized non-small cell lung cancer. TCRdb keeps only in-frame clones here, not all; method: immunoSEQ multiplex PCR. The sample contains approximately 88,000 clones, approximately 90% of which appear only once. The sample here was PBMCs, taken before any cancer treatment. These receptors were collected from a woman aged 35 to 70 with stage II squamous cell lung carcinoma. Each CDR3 is given with its conserved first and last residue. A D gene is named only where the DNA matches it firmly. Only some rows state a clone size, as once, few, many or a class for expanded clones.

TRBD1 NA TRBJ2-7 TRBV19 TGTGCCAGTAGTATCCCGGGACAGGTTAACGAGCAGTACTTC CASSIPGQVNEQYF
NA NA TRBJ1-4 TRBV7-8 TGTGCCAGCAGCTTATTCAGCAGGCGAAAAGGTTCGGCAACTAATGAAAAACTGTTTTTT CASSLFSRRKGSATNEKLFF
NA once TRBJ2-2 TRBV7-7 TGTGCTAGCAGCTTAGCTGGCAGCACCGGGGAGCTGTTTTTT CASSLAGSTGELFF
TRBD2 once TRBJ2-7 TRBV19 TGTGCCAGTAGCCAACTAGCGGGAGGTACCTACGAGCAGTACTTC CASSQLAGGTYEQYF
TRBD1 NA TRBJ1-1 TRBV27 TGTGCCAGCAGATTCTCAGGGGGTACGACTGAAGCTTTCTTT CASRFSGGTTEAFF
NA NA TRBJ1-2 TRBV14 TGTGCCAGCAGCCAAGCGGGGATCTATGGCTACACCTTC CASSQAGIYGYTF
TRBD2 NA TRBJ2-1 TRBV5-4 TGTGCCAGCAGGCAAGGCGGGGGGGATCCCTACAATGAGCAGTTCTTC CASRQGGGDPYNEQFF
TRBD2 NA TRBJ2-2 TRBV10-3 TGTGCCATCAGCGGACTAGCGGGATCCGCGAACACCGGGGAGCTGTTTTTT CAISGLAGSANTGELFF
TRBD1 NA TRBJ2-3 TRBV7-8 TGTGCCAGCAGCTTCGGGGCCAGGGGGCGTAGGTTGGGCACAGATACGCAGTATTTT CASSFGARGRRLGTDTQYF
NA once TRBJ1-2 TRBV5-1 TGCGCCAGCAGCGGGGAGGACAATATCTCTGGCTACACCTTC CASSGEDNISGYTF
NA NA TRBJ2-1 TRBV6-5 TGTGCCAGCAGTTACTCTTGGCCCTCCTCCTACAATGAGCAGTTCTTC CASSYSWPSSYNEQFF
TRBD1 NA TRBJ1-1 TRBV9 TGTGCCAGCAGCGCAGTGGGACAGGGCACTGAAGCTTTCTTT CASSAVGQGTEAFF
NA NA TRBJ2-7 TRBV7-8 TGTGCCAGCAGCTTAAGCGATCCAGGGAATTCCTACGAGCAGTACTTC CASSLSDPGNSYEQYF
TRBD1 NA TRBJ1-6 TRBV5-8 TGTGCCAGCAGCTTGGGACAGGGGATTTCACCCCTCCACTTT CASSLGQGISPLHF
NA NA TRBJ1-1 TRBV5-1 TGCGCCAGCAGCTTGGTGTCAGGGAAGAACACTGAAGCTTTCTTT CASSLVSGKNTEAFF
TRBD2 NA TRBJ2-7 TRBV6-6 TGTGCCAGCACCGGGGGGGGAGAGCAGTACTTC CASTGGGEQYF
TRBD1 NA TRBJ1-3 TRBV7-2 TGTGCCAGCAGCTTAAGACAGGGCGGAAACACCATATATTTT CASSLRQGGNTIYF
TRBD1 NA TRBJ2-1 TRBV5-1 TGCGCCAGCAGCGACGGGACAGGATCTAGGAATGAGCAGTTCTTC CASSDGTGSRNEQFF
NA NA TRBJ2-7 TRBV6-6 TGTGCCAGCAGCCCCAGGGGCGACGAGCAGTACTTC CASSPRGDEQYF
NA NA TRBJ2-2 TRBV10-1 TGCGCCAGCAGTCCCGGACAGCCCGGATTTGGGGAGCTGTTTTTT CASSPGQPGFGELFF
NA NA TRBJ1-2 TRBV15 TGTGCCACCAGCAGAGATCCGTCGGGGGGGGTTAGCTATGGCTACACCTTC CATSRDPSGGVSYGYTF
NA NA TRBJ2-7 TRBV7-8 TGTGCCAGCAGCCCGGGGACCGCGACCTACGAGCAGTACTTC CASSPGTATYEQYF
NA NA TRBJ1-3 TRBV6-5 TGTGCCAGCAGTTACTCCGGACAGCTCGTGGGAAACACCATATATTTT CASSYSGQLVGNTIYF
TRBD1 NA TRBJ2-4 TRBV5-1 TGCGCCAGCAGCAAAGGACAGGGGGACATTCAGTACTTC CASSKGQGDIQYF
TRBD1 once TRBJ2-7 TRBV4-2 TGTGCCAGCAGCCAAGACGTTGGGACAGACTACGAGCAGTACTTC CASSQDVGTDYEQYF
NA NA TRBJ1-6 TRBV4-1 TGCGCCAGCAGCGAGCGGGGGGATCCCCTCCACTTT CASSERGDPLHF
NA NA TRBJ2-3 TRBV4-1 TGCGCCAGCAGCCAAGATTGGACTCCTGGGGATACGCAGTATTTT CASSQDWTPGDTQYF
NA NA TRBJ2-1 TRBV14 TGTGCCAGCAGCCCCAGTATGACCGGGACTCCCTCCCCCAATGAGCAGTTCTTC CASSPSMTGTPSPNEQFF
NA NA TRBJ1-5 TRBV19 TGTGCCAGTAGTATCCGACAGGCATATCAGCCCCAGCATTTT CASSIRQAYQPQHF
TRBD2 NA TRBJ2-2 TRBV19 TGTGCCAGTAGTACAAAGACTAGCGGGATAATGGCCGGGGAGCTGTTTTTT CASSTKTSGIMAGELFF
NA NA TRBJ1-5 TRBV6-1 TGTGCCAGCAGTACAGTTTCCAATCAGCCCCAGCATTTT CASSTVSNQPQHF
TRBD1 NA TRBJ1-4 TRBV30 TGTGCCTGGTCCGGACAGGGGGGCCGACATGAAAAACTGTTTTTT CAWSGQGGRHEKLFF
NA NA TRBJ2-5 TRBV7-7 TGTGCTAGCAGCTTAGGGGGGGAGTGGCAGCAAGAGACCCAGTACTTC CASSLGGEWQQETQYF
NA NA TRBJ1-5 TRBV6-1 TGTGCCAGCAGCCTGGAAGTAAATCAGCCCCAGCATTTT CASSLEVNQPQHF
TRBD1 NA TRBJ2-7 TRBV5-4 TGTGCCAGCAGCTGGGAGGACAGGGTTTACGAGCAGTACTTC CASSWEDRVYEQYF
NA NA TRBJ2-2 TRBV5-1 TGCGCCAGCAGCTTTAAAGGCGGGGACACCGGGGAGCTGTTTTTT CASSFKGGDTGELFF
NA once TRBJ1-5 TRBV5-8 TGTGCCAGCAGCTTGGCTCTAACAGGGTTCGCTAGCAATCAGCCCCAGCATTTT CASSLALTGFASNQPQHF